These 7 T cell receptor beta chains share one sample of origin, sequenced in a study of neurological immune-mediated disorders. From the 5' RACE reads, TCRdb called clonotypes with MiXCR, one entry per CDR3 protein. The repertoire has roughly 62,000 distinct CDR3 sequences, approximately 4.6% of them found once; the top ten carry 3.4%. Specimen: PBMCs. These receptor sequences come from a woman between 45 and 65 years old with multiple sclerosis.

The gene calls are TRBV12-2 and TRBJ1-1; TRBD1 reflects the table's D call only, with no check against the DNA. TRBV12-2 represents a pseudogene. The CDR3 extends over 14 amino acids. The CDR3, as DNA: TGTGCAAGTCGCTTCTTCGTCGGGGGGACTGAAGCTTTCTTT. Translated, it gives CASRFFVGGTEAFF.

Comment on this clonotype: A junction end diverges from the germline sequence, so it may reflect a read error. CDR3 in amino acids: CASSSRLSNQPQNF. The CDR3 nucleotides read TGTGCCAGCAGTTCCAGACTTAGCAATCAGCCCCAGAATTTT. The V call is TRBV12-3 or TRBV12-4, the J call TRBJ1-5; D unresolved. The CDR3 is 14 residues long.

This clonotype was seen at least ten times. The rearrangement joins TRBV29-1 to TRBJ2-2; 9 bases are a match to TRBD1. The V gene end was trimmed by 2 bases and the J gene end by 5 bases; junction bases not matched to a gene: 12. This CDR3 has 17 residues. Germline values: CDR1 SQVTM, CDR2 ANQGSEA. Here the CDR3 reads CSVEKGRTGERTGELFF. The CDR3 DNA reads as TGCAGCGTTGAAAAGGGGAGGACAGGGGAAAGGACCGGGGAGCTGTTTTTT.

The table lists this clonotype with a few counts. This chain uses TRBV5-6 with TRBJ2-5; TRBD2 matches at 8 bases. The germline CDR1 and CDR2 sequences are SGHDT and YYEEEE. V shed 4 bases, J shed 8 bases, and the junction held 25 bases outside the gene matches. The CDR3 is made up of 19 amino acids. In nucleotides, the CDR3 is TGTGCCAGCAGCACCGAAACTTTTAGCGGGGTGCCGTCTCAGAGTACCCAGTACTTC. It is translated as CASSTETFSGVPSQSTQYF.

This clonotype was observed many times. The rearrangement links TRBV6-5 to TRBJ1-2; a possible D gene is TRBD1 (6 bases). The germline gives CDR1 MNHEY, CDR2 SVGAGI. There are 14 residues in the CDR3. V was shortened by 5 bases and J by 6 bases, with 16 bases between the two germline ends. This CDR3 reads CASSPRGAWNGYTF. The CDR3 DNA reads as TGTGCCAGCAGTCCTCGGGGGGCGTGGAATGGCTACACCTTC.

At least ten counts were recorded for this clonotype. The CDR3 nucleotides read TGCAGTGCTAGAGTTTATGCGACAGGTCAAGAGACCCAGTACTTC. Its protein product is CSARVYATGQETQYF. The gene calls are TRBV20-1 and TRBJ2-5, with D possibly TRBD1 on 6 matching bases. The CDR3 consists of 15 residues. Germline CDR1 and CDR2: DFQATT and SNEGSKA (reference sequence). V shed 1 base and J shed 2 bases, with 14 bases lying between them.

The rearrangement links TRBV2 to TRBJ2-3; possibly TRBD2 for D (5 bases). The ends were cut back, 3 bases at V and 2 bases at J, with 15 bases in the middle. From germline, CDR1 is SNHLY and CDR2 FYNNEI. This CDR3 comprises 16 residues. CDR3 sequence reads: CASSDRGKRYTDTQYF. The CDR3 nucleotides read TGTGCCAGCAGTGATCGGGGTAAAAGGTACACAGATACGCAGTATTTT.